The TCR beta chain described here comes from a study of vaccination effects on CD4 cells after COVID-19 (dated by TCRdb to the early 2020s). Background for the entire study: In the ViraFEST assay, PBMC were stimulated with viral peptide pools, and antigen-specific CD4+ T cell clonotypes were then identified by expansion using TCR sequencing. The study compared SARS-CoV-2 spike-specific CD4+ TCR repertoires before and after mRNA vaccination in COVID-19 convalescent patients and infection-naive vaccine recipients. A total of roughly 9 COVID-19 convalescent patients and a few SARS-CoV-2-naive healthy vaccine recipients were included in the full study. Cultures from other donors in the study were sequenced with the Oncomine TCR Beta short-read assay on an Illumina iSeq 100. Across the study, the median time from the second dose to post-vaccine sampling was 72 days (range 14 to 241). Each well held around 1.9 million PBMC cultured in IMDM containing roughly 5% human AB serum, roughly 9.6 IU/ml IL-2 and gentamicin, along with around 11 ug/ml peptides.

Libraries were prepared through the immunoSEQ multiplex PCR assay. DNA from the CD4+ T cells that had been cultured and isolated underwent TCR beta CDR3 sequencing. In the original analysis: Non-productive TCR sequences were removed, reads were trimmed to the CDR3 region, and CDR3s of at least 7 amino acids were retained. Antigen-specific clonotypes were identified using the MANAFEST web app by comparison of expansion in peptide wells against reference cultures. Positive clones required FDR<0.05 expansion versus reference and all other wells, odds ratio above 5, and frequency above 0.1% in two replicate wells. Cross-reactive clonotypes were defined as significantly expanded in SARS-CoV-2 spike wells and in at least one common cold coronavirus spike condition. CDR3 similarity was assessed by Levenshtein distance using the stringdist R package, and unrooted trees were constructed with ape in R 3.6.1. TCRdb took this table from immuneACCESS and kept in-frame rearrangements with V and J called. Such tables lack part of the clones; where checked against another copy, unresolved V genes explain under half of the gap, and the rest is unexplained. That table gives V, J and clone size, and the DNA gave D and trimming. Across this sample there are about 57,000 clones, with approximately 72% seen only once. Around 4% of the sample is held by the ten biggest clonotypes.

Reading the germline V gene (reference sequence) gives CDR1 MNHNY and CDR2 SVGAGI. The germline V and J ends show losses of 7 bases and 5 bases respectively, and no gene match explains 10 bases of the junction. From the cysteine through the phenylalanine, the CDR3 covers 14 amino acids. The DNA shown is the 42-base CDR3, in frame from base 1. Broader findings and caveats from the paper: Among healthy vaccine recipients, nearly all vaccine-induced clones were SARS-CoV-2 mono-reactive, and just 1 of 255 was cross-reactive with common cold coronaviruses. The study was limited by a small number of convalescent patients and lacked early post-infection timepoints. At late post-vaccination timepoints, both infection-induced and vaccine-induced clones showed marked clonal contraction, consistent with waning T cell responses.

After more than nine days of culture, CD4+ T cells were isolated with the EasySep CD4+ T cell isolation kit. Each participant received two doses of an mRNA SARS-CoV-2 vaccine, either BNT162b2 or mRNA-1273. Healthy vaccine recipients had no prior SARS-CoV-2 infection, confirmed by negative nucleocapsid antibodies before and after vaccination. Half of the culture medium was replaced with fresh IL-2-containing medium on days 3 and 7. Unless otherwise noted, each peptide stimulation condition was cultured in triplicate wells. Using Ficoll-Paque Plus gradient centrifugation, PBMC were separated from whole blood and then either used fresh or cryopreserved at -140C. The QIAamp micro DNA kit was used to extract genomic DNA from the cultured CD4+ T cells. Points on this clone: This receptor's antigen is unknown. Base qualities are not at hand, and no much larger clone is one base apart.

The material was CD4+ T cells from PBMCs cultured without peptide, obtained after COVID-19 vaccination. The clonotype was recovered from a human donor who received a COVID-19 vaccine. The chain joins TRBV6-6 to TRBJ2-7; TRBD2 aligns with 8 central bases. CDR3 region: CASNRGLELDEQYF. The DNA sequence is TGTGCCAGCAACCGGGGACTAGAACTGGACGAGCAGTACTTC.